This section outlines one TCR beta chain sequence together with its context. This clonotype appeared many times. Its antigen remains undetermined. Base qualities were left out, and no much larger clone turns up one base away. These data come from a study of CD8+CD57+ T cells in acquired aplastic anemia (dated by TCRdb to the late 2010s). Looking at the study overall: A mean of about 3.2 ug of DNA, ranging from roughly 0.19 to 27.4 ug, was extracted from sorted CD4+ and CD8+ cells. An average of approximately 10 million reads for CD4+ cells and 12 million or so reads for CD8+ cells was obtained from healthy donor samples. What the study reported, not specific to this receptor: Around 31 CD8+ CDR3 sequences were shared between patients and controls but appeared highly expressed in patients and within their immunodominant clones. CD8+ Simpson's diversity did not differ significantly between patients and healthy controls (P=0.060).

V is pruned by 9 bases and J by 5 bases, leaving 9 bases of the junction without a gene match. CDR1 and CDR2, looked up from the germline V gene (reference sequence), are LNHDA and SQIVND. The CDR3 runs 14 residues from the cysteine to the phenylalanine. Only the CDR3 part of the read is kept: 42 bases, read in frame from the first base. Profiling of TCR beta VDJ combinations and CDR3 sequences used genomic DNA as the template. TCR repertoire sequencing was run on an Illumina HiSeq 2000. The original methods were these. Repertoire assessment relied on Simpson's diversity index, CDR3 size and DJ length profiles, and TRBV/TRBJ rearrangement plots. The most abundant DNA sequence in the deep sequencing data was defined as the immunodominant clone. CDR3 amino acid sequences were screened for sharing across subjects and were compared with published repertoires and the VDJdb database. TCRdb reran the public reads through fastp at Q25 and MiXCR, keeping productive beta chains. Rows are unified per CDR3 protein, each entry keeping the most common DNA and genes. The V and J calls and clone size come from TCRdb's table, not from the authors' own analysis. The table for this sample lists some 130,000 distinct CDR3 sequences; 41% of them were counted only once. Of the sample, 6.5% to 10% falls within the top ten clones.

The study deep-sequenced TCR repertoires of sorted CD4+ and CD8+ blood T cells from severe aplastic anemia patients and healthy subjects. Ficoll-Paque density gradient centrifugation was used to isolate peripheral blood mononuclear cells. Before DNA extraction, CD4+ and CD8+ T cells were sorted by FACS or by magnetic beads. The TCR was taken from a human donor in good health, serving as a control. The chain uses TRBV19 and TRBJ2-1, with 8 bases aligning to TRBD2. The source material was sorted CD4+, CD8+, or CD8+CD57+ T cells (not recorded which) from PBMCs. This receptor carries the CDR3 CASRRGSGNNEQFF. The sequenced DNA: TGTGCCAGCCGCCGGGGTAGCGGGAACAATGAGCAGTTCTTC.